Listed here is a single T cell receptor (beta chain). Its matching antigen is unknown. One entry per CDR3 protein, called by TCRdb with MiXCR from the RT-PCR reads. The table includes hundreds of thousands of distinct CDR3 sequences, roughly 14% detected once. The record originates from a study of response to subunit inactivated influenza vaccine. General observations from the study: Only a handful of new T cells, the authors suggested, are recruited with each seasonal influenza vaccination.

The receptor was isolated from a man in his fifties or sixties who received an inactivated influenza vaccine. The material sequenced was PBMCs from blood, taken 11 to 12 days after vaccination.

CDR3 in amino acids: CSASDSVNTEAFF. CDR3 sequence (DNA): TGCAGTGCTAGCGATTCCGTGAACACTGAAGCTTTCTTT. The chain links TRBV20-1 to TRBJ1-1; D gene uncertain. The CDR3 is 13 amino acids. V was pared by 3 bases and J by 0 bases, with 8 bases between. Germline V gives CDR1 DFQATT, CDR2 SNEGSKA (reference sequence).